These 20 T cell receptor beta chains came from one sample sequenced in a study of T-cell reconstitution after alpha-beta-depleted transplantation in children. Unique molecular identifiers tagged the TCRbeta library. Using its own MiXCR run on the PCR reads, TCRdb lists one record per CDR3 protein. The sample consists of more than 200,000 distinct CDR3 sequences, more than 20% of them appearing once. The source was PBMCs, mostly from graft donor cells, collected 360 days after TCRalphabeta/CD19-depleted stem cell transplant. The receptors come from a female patient aged 2-10 years who had a stem cell transplant for congenital amegakaryocytic thrombocytopenia, so the T cells may come from the graft donor.

This clonotype was picked up a small number of times. This chain joins TRBV6-5 and TRBJ2-7, with D possibly TRBD1 on 6 matching bases. The germline CDR1 and CDR2 sequences are MNHEY and SVGAGI. This CDR3 comprises 12 residues. The ends were cut back, 6 bases at V and 4 bases at J, with 10 bases in the middle. CDR3: CASSRTAYEQYF. DNA of the CDR3: TGTGCCAGCAGCAGGACAGCTTACGAGCAGTACTTC.

The chain has TRBV20-1 and TRBJ2-7; 9 bases map to TRBD2. CDR1 and CDR2 from the germline V gene are DFQATT and SNEGSKA (reference sequence). The CDR3 runs to 14 residues. The trim removed 6 bases at V and 5 bases at J, leaving 11 bases unmatched. CDR3 sequence reads: CSADKEAGGHEQYF. CDR3 DNA: TGCAGTGCGGATAAGGAAGCGGGGGGCCACGAGCAGTACTTC.

This clonotype occurred many times. The chain combines TRBV10-3 with TRBJ2-1, with TRBD2 matching over 9 bases. The CDR3 covers 15 residues. The V and J ends lost 3 bases and 3 bases, in that order; junction bases with no gene match: 3. Germline loops: CDR1 ENHRY, CDR2 SYGVKD. CDR3 loop: CAISERLADYNEQFF. CDR3 DNA: TGTGCCATCAGTGAACGACTAGCGGACTACAATGAGCAGTTCTTC.

The genes are TRBV30 and TRBJ2-5; maybe TRBD1 (5 bases). With 1 base removed from V and 10 bases from J, the gap between germline ends came to 16 bases. In germline, CDR1 is GTSNPN, CDR2 SVGIG (reference sequence). This CDR3 region has 13 residues. The CDR3 region is CAWSEGQGRSQYF. The CDR3 coding sequence is TGTGCCTGGAGTGAGGGCCAGGGTCGGAGCCAGTACTTC.

In this sample, this clonotype turned up a few times. The V and J genes are TRBV15 and TRBJ1-1; perhaps TRBD1 as D (5 bases). There are 17 residues in the CDR3. In germline, CDR1 is LNHNV, CDR2 YYDKDF (reference sequence). V lost 0 bases, J lost 0 bases, and 14 bases lay in between. The CDR3 DNA is TGTGCCACCAGCAGAGATAAAGGGGTGGGAATGAACACTGAAGCTTTCTTT. Encoded protein: CATSRDKGVGMNTEAFF.

The chain recombines TRBV28 with TRBJ1-2; 10 nucleotides align to TRBD1. Germline V gene sequence: CDR1 MDHEN, CDR2 SYDVKM. CDR3 length equals 16 residues. V dropped 6 bases and J dropped 6; count of bases not matched to a gene: 13. The CDR3 reads CASSPRAGTGVNGYTF. The CDR3 DNA sequence: TGTGCCAGCAGCCCGCGAGCGGGGACAGGGGTTAATGGCTACACCTTC.

This clonotype has a handful of counts. The V gene is TRBV20-1, the J gene TRBJ2-7; no clear D. The length of the CDR3 is 13 residues. Germline CDR1 and CDR2: DFQATT and SNEGSKA (reference sequence). Deletions cut 6 bases from V and 5 bases from J, with 17 bases between. The CDR3 spells CSAHSGIDHEQYF. CDR3 nucleotide sequence: TGCAGTGCCCATTCTGGGATTGACCACGAGCAGTACTTC.

This clonotype was detected ten times or more. J is TRBJ2-2 and V is TRBV24-1; possibly TRBD2 for D (6 bases). V lost 5 bases, J lost 0 bases, and 18 bases lay in between. This CDR3 comprises 18 residues. CDR1 and CDR2 from the germline V gene are KGHDR and SFDVKD. The CDR3 coding sequence is TGTGCCACCAGTGGCCCGACTAGAGGCAGGGCGAACACCGGGGAGCTGTTTTTT. It yields the protein CATSGPTRGRANTGELFF.

This clonotype was observed a handful of times. The chain uses TRBV18 and TRBJ2-4; TRBD1 matches 12 bases. Germline V gives CDR1 KGHSH, CDR2 LQKENI. This CDR3 region has 14 residues. V dropped 4 bases and J dropped 8; count of bases not matched to a gene: 3. CDR3: CASSLGTGGYIQYF. In nucleotides, the CDR3 is TGTGCCAGCTCACTCGGGACAGGGGGCTACATTCAGTACTTC.

The rearrangement links TRBV11-2 to TRBJ1-5; 7 bases match TRBD1. In germline, CDR1 is SGHAT, CDR2 FQNNGV. There are 13 residues in the CDR3. The V segment lost 6 bases and the J segment 7 bases; nucleotides outside the gene matches: 6. The CDR3 DNA reads as TGTGCCAGCAGTACGACAGGGTCACAGCCCCAGCATTTT. Translating gives CASSTTGSQPQHF.

The chain combines TRBV11-2 with TRBJ2-3; TRBD2 matches at 7 bases. Germline V gene data show CDR1 as SGHAT and CDR2 as FQNNGV. The CDR3 is made up of 19 amino acids. V shed 1 base, J shed 1 base, and the junction held 14 bases outside the gene matches. The CDR3 region is CASSLVSTSVRAGTDTQYF. As DNA, the CDR3 is TGTGCCAGCAGCTTAGTATCCACTAGCGTCCGCGCCGGCACAGATACGCAGTATTTT.

CDR3: CASSKGLNRQFF. In DNA form, the CDR3 reads TGTGCCAGCAGCAAAGGTCTGAATCGGCAGTTCTTC. V is TRBV21-1 and J is TRBJ2-1. TRBV21-1 is noted as a pseudogene. This CDR3 region has 12 residues.

The chain has TRBV5-1 and TRBJ2-5, with 10 bases aligning to TRBD1. This CDR3 contains 16 residues. V was pared by 2 bases and J by 5 bases, with 9 bases of the junction left unmatched. Germline lookup yields CDR1 SGHRS and CDR2 YFSETQ. The CDR3 region is CASSFGDRGFMETQYF. In DNA form, the CDR3 reads TGCGCCAGCAGCTTCGGGGACAGGGGTTTTATGGAGACCCAGTACTTC. The full variable domain, completed using reference TRBV5-1 and TRBJ2-5, is KAGVTQTPRYLIKTRGQQVTLSCSPISGHRSVSWYQQTPGQGLQFLFEYFSETQRNKGNFPGRFSGRQFSNSRSEMNVSTLELGDSALYLCASSFGDRGFMETQYFGPGTRLLVL.

The V and J genes are TRBV28 and TRBJ2-7; 9 bases are shared with TRBD1. This CDR3 spans 15 amino acids. V was pared by 6 bases and J by 6 bases, with 12 bases of the junction left unmatched. Germline loops: CDR1 MDHEN, CDR2 SYDVKM. As DNA, the CDR3 is TGTGCCAGCAGCCGAGCGGGACAGGGAGGTTCCGAGCAGTACTTC. Translating it yields CASSRAGQGGSEQYF.

This clonotype occurred a few times. The rearrangement joins TRBV4-2 to TRBJ2-3; D possibly corresponds to TRBD1 (5 bases). Trimming took 4 bases from V and 1 from J, leaving 15 bases between them. Germline V CDR1 and CDR2: LGHNA, YNFKEQ. The CDR3 consists of 16 residues. The CDR3 DNA sequence: TGTGCCAGCAGCCTAGCAAAGGGGAAGGGCACAGATACGCAGTATTTT. Encoded protein: CASSLAKGKGTDTQYF.

This clonotype was observed a handful of times. The V and J genes are TRBV15 and TRBJ2-2; TRBD2 matches at 8 bases. In germline, CDR1 is LNHNV, CDR2 YYDKDF (reference sequence). The CDR3 is made up of 14 amino acids. V lost 3 bases, J lost 7 bases, and 4 bases stayed unmatched. The CDR3 loop is CATSRTSDIGELFF. As DNA, the CDR3 is TGTGCCACCAGCAGGACTAGCGATATCGGGGAGCTGTTTTTT.

The rearrangement uses TRBV20-1 and TRBJ1-6; D perhaps matches TRBD1 (5 bases). Trimming cost V 5 bases and J 7 bases, with 9 bases left between them. Germline loops: CDR1 DFQATT, CDR2 SNEGSKA (reference sequence). This CDR3 comprises 12 residues. The CDR3 region is CSARRQNSPLHF. The CDR3 region has the DNA TGCAGTGCTCGAAGACAGAATTCACCCCTCCACTTT.

This chain joins TRBV20-1 and TRBJ2-7, with 10 bases matching TRBD2. The CDR3 is made up of 14 amino acids. Germline V gives CDR1 DFQATT, CDR2 SNEGSKA (reference sequence). In DNA form, the CDR3 reads TGCCGCCCTAGTAGCGGGGGGCCTTCCTACGAGCAGTACTTC. It encodes CRPSSGGPSYEQYF.

This clonotype was counted a few times. Just one base apart from a much larger clone, this may be a read error. J is TRBJ2-1 and V is TRBV5-1; D not certain. The CDR3 runs 11 residues. V lost 0 bases and J lost 7, with 2 bases in between. Germline V gives CDR1 SGHRS, CDR2 YFSETQ. The CDR3 here is CASSLENEQFF. The CDR3 coding sequence is TGCGCCAGCAGCTTGGAGAATGAGCAGTTCTTC. Variable domain in full (rest from reference TRBV5-1 and TRBJ2-1): KAGVTQTPRYLIKTRGQQVTLSCSPISGHRSVSWYQQTPGQGLQFLFEYFSETQRNKGNFPGRFSGRQFSNSRSEMNVSTLELGDSALYLCASSLENEQFFGPGTRLTVL.

CDR3 DNA: TGCAGTGCTAGGGGAAGTTATGAGACCCAGTACTTC. Translating it yields CSARGSYETQYF. The rearrangement links TRBV20-1 to TRBJ2-5; D is uncertain. The CDR3 is made up of 12 amino acids. V gave up 3 bases and J gave up 5 bases, with 10 bases separating them. The V gene's germline CDR1 is DFQATT and CDR2 SNEGSKA (reference sequence).